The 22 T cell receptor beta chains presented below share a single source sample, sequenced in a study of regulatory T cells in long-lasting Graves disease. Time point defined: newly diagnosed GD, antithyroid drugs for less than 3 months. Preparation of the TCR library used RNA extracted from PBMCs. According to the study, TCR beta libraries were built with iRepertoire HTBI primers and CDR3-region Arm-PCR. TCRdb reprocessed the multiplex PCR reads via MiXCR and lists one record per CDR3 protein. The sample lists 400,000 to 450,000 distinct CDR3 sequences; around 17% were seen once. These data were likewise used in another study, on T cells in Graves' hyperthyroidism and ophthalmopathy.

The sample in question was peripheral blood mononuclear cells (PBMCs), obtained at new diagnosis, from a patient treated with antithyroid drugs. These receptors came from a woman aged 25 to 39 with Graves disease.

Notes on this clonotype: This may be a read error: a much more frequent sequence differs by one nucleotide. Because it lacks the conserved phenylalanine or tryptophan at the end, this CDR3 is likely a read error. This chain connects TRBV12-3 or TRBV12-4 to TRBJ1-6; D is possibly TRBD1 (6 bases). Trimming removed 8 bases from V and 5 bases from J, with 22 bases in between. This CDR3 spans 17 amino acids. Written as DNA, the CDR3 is TGTGCCAGCTACAGGGCGAACATACAAATAAATAATTCACCCCTCCACCTT. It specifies CASYRANIQINNSPLHL.

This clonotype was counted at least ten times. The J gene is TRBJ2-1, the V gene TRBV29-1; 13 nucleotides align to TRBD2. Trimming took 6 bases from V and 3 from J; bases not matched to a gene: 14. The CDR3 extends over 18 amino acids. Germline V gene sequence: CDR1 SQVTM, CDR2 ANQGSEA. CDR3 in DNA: TGCAGCGTGGAGGGACTAGCGGGACCAGGCGAGTACTACAATGAGCAGTTCTTC. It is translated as CSVEGLAGPGEYYNEQFF.

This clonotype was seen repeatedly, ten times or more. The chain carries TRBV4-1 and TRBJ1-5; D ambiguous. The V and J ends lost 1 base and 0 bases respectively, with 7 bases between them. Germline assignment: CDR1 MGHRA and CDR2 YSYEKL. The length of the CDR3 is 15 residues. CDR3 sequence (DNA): TGCGCCAGCAGCCAAGCCCCTAATAGCAATCAGCCCCAGCATTTT. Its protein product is CASSQAPNSNQPQHF.

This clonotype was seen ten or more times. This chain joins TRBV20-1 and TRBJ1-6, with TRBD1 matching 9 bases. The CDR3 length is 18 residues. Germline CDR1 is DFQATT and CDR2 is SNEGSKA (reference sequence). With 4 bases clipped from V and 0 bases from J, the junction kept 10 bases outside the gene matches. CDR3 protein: CSATDRGRFSSYNSPLHF. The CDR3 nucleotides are TGCAGTGCTACGGACAGGGGACGTTTCAGCTCCTATAATTCACCCCTCCACTTT.

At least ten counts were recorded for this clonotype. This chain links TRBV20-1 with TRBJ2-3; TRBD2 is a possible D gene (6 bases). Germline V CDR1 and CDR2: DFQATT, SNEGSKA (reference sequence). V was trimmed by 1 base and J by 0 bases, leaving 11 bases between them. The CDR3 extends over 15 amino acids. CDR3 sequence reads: CSARVGGTSTDTQYF. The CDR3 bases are TGCAGTGCTAGAGTGGGTGGGACTAGCACAGATACGCAGTATTTT.

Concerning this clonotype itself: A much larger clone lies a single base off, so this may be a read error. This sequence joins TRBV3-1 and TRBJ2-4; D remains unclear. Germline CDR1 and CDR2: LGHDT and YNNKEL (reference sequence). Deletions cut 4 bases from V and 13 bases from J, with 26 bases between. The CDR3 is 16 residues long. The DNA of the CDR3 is TGTGCCAGCAGCCTCGCGCTGGCGACGACCTACAATGAGCAGTACTTC. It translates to CASSLALATTYNEQYF. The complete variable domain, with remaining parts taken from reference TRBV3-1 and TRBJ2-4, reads DTAVSQTPKYLVTQMGNDKSIKCEQNLGHDTMYWYKQDSKKFLKIMFSYNNKELIINETVPNRFSPKSPDKAHLNLHINSLELGDSAVYFCASSLALATTYNEQYFGAGTRLSVL.

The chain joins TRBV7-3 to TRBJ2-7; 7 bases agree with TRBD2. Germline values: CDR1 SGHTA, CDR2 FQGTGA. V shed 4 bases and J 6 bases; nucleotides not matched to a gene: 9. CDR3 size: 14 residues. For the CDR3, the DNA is TGTGCCAGCAGCTCGTCTAGCGGCATCGGCGAGCAGTACTTC. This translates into CASSSSSGIGEQYF. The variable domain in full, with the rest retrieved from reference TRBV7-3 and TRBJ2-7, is GAGVSQTPSNKVTEKGKYVELRCDPISGHTALYWYRQSLGQGPEFLIYFQGTGAADDSGLPNDRFFAVRPEGSVSTLKIQRTERGDSAVYLCASSSSSGIGEQYFGPGTRLTVT.

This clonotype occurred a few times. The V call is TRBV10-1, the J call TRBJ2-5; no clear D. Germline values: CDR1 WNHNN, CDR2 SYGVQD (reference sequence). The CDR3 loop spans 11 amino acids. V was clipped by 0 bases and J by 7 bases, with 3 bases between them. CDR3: CASSESGTQYF. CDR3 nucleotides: TGCGCCAGCAGTGAGTCGGGGACCCAGTACTTC.

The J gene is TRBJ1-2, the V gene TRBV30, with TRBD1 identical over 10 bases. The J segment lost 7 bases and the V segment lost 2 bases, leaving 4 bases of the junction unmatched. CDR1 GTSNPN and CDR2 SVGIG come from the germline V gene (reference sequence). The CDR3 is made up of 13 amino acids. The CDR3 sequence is CAWSTRTGGGYTF. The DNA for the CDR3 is TGTGCCTGGAGTACACGGACAGGGGGTGGCTACACCTTC.

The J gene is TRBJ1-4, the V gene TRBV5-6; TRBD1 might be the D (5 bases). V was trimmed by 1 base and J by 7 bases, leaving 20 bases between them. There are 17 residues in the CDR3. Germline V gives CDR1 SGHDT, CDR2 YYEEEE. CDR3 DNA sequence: TGTGCCAGCAGCTTGATCTCCTTCGGACAAGTACGTGAAAAACTGTTTTTT. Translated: CASSLISFGQVREKLFF. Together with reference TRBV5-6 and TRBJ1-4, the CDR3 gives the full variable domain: DAGVTQSPTHLIKTRGQQVTLRCSPKSGHDTVSWYQQALGQGPQFIFQYYEEEERQRGNFPDRFSGHQFPNYSSELNVNALLLGDSALYLCASSLISFGQVREKLFFGSGTQLSVL.

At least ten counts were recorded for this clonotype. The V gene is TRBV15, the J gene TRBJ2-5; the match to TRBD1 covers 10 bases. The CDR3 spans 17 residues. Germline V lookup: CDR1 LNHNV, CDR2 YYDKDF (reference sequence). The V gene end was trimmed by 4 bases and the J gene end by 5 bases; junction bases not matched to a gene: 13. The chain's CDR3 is CATSIRDRGPGGETQYF. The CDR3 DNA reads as TGTGCCACCAGCATCCGGGACAGGGGCCCTGGCGGGGAGACCCAGTACTTC.

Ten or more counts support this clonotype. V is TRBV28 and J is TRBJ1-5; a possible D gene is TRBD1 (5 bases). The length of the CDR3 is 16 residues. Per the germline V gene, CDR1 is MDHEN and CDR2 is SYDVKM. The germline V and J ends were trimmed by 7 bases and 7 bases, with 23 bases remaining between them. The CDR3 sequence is CASIPEGQGGSQPQHF. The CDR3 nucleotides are TGTGCCAGCATCCCCGAGGGTCAGGGAGGATCCCAGCCCCAGCATTTT. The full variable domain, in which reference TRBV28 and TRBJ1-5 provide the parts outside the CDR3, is DVKVTQSSRYLVKRTGEKVFLECVQDMDHENMFWYRQDPGLGLRLIYFSYDVKMKEKGDIPEGYSVSREKKERFSLILESASTNQTSMYLCASIPEGQGGSQPQHFGDGTRLSIL.

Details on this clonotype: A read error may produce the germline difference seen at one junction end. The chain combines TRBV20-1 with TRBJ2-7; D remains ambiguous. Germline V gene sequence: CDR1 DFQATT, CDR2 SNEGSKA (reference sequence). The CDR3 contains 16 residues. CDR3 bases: TGCAGTGCTAGGACCCCTGCCAGGATCGACTCCTACGAACAGTACTTC. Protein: CSARTPARIDSYEQYF.

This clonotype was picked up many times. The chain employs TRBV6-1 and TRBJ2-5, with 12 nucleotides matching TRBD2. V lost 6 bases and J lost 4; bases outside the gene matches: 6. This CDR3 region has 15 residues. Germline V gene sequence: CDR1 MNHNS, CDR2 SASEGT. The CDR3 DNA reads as TGTGCCAGCAGACTAATGACTAGCGGGAGAGAGACCCAGTACTTC. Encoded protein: CASRLMTSGRETQYF.

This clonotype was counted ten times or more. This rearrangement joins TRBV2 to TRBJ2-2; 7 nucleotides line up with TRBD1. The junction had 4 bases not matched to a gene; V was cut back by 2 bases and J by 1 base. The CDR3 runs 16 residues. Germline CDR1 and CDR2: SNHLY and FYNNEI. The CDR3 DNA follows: TGTGCCAGCAGTGAAACTCGGACAGGGAACACCGGGGAGCTGTTTTTT. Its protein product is CASSETRTGNTGELFF.

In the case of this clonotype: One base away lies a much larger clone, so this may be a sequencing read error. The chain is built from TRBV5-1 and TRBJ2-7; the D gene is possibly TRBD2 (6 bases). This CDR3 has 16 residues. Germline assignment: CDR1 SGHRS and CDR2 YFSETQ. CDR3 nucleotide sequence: TGCGCCAGCAGCTTTGGGGGGATGGAGACATCCTACGAGCCGTACTTC. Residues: CASSFGGMETSYEPYF.

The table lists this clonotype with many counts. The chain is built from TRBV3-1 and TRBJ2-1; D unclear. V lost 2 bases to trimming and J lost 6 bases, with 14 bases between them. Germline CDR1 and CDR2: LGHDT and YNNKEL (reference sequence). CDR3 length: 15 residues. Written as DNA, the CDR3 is TGTGCCAGCAGCCAACGTGGGATCGTGACCAATGAGCAGTTCTTC. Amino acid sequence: CASSQRGIVTNEQFF.

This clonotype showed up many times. The DNA of the CDR3 is TGTGCCAGCAGCCAGCGGGGGACTAATGAAAAACTGTTTTTT. Protein sequence: CASSQRGTNEKLFF. This chain uses TRBV11-2 with TRBJ1-4; weak D call: TRBD1 (5 bases). Germline-derived CDR1 and CDR2 are SGHAT and FQNNGV. V lost 5 bases and J 2 bases, leaving 9 bases between the germline ends. The CDR3 covers 14 residues.

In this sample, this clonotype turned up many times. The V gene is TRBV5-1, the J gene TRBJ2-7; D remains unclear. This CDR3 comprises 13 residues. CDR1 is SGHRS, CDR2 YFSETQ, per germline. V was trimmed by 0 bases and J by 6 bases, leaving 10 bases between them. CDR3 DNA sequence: TGCGCCAGCAGCTTGGACCACGGTGGCGAGCAGTACTTC. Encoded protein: CASSLDHGGEQYF.

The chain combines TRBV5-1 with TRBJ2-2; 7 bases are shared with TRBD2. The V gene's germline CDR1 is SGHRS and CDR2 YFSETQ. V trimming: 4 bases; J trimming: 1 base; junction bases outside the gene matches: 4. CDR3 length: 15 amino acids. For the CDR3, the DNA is TGCGCCAGCAGCGCGCTAGCGGAGAACACCGGGGAGCTGTTTTTT. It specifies CASSALAENTGELFF.

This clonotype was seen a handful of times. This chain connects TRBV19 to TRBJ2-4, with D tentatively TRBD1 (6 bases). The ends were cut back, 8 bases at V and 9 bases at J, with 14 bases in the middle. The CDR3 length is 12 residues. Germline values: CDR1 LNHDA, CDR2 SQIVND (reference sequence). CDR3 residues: CASQPSRGIQYF. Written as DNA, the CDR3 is TGTGCCAGTCAGCCCTCCAGGGGCATTCAGTACTTC.

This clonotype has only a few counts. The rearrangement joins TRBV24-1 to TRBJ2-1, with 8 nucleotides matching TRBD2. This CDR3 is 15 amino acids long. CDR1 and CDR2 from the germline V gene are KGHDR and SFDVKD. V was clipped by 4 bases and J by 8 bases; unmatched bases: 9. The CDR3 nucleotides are TGTGCCACCAGTGACATAACTACCGGGGGGGATGAGCAGTTCTTC. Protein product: CATSDITTGGDEQFF.